The 19 T cell receptor beta chains presented below share a single source sample, sequenced in a study of blood T cell repertoires in COVID-19. Assay used: immunoSEQ multiplex PCR; TCRdb lists only in-frame clones, some missing. Of about 87,000 clones listed, about 85% are singletons. The material sequenced was peripheral blood. The receptors come from an elderly woman with COVID-19, enrolled during active disease.

J is TRBJ2-1 and V is TRBV5-1, with TRBD2 identical over 10 bases. CDR3 length equals 19 residues. Losses at the gene ends were 1 base for V and 2 bases for J; bases not matched to a gene: 12. The germline V gene encodes CDR1 SGHRS and CDR2 YFSETQ. The CDR3, as DNA: TGCGCCAGCAGCTTGTACTCTAGCGGGAGCCTACCACCCTACAATGAGCAGTTCTTC. This sequence encodes CASSLYSSGSLPPYNEQFF. The full variable domain, its missing parts supplied by reference TRBV5-1 and TRBJ2-1, is KAGVTQTPRYLIKTRGQQVTLSCSPISGHRSVSWYQQTPGQGLQFLFEYFSETQRNKGNFPGRFSGRQFSNSRSEMNVSTLELGDSALYLCASSLYSSGSLPPYNEQFFGPGTRLTVL.

The rearrangement uses TRBV30 and TRBJ1-4; D gene unclear. Germline V CDR1 and CDR2: GTSNPN, SVGIG (reference sequence). The V gene lost 3 bases and the J gene lost 2 bases, with 10 bases spanning the gap. The CDR3 sequence is 14 residues long. The CDR3 DNA is TGTGCCTGGAGGCCCTACTTGACTAATGAAAAACTGTTTTTT. Amino acids: CAWRPYLTNEKLFF.

The V and J genes are TRBV4-1 and TRBJ2-3; 10 bases map to TRBD2. Looked up from germline, CDR1 is MGHRA and CDR2 is YSYEKL. Unmatched junction bases numbered 5, after V lost 2 bases and J lost 0 bases. The CDR3 is made up of 17 amino acids. The CDR3 is CASSQTGTSVSTDTQYF. CDR3 nucleotide sequence: TGCGCCAGCAGCCAAACCGGGACTAGCGTTAGCACAGATACGCAGTATTTT.

In this sample, this clone turned up a few times. The junction shows a germline mismatch at one end, possibly a read error. The chain is built from TRBV27 and TRBJ1-1; 8 bases line up with TRBD1. This CDR3 comprises 14 residues. CDR1 is MNHEY, CDR2 SMNVEV, per germline (reference sequence). This chain's CDR3 is CASSKRQGNAEAFF. The CDR3 bases are TGTGCCAGCAGTAAGAGACAGGGGAACGCTGAAGCTTTCTTT.

The rearrangement uses TRBV14 and TRBJ1-1; D remains ambiguous. The CDR3 consists of 16 residues. Between the trimmed V and J ends, which lost 0 bases and 2 bases, there was a span of 13 bases. Germline V CDR1 and CDR2: SGHDN, FVKESK. The CDR3 coding sequence is TGTGCCAGCAGCCAAGATCCCGGAGGCTTTAACACTGAAGCTTTCTTT. Protein: CASSQDPGGFNTEAFF.

The J gene is TRBJ2-1, the V gene TRBV27; tentative D call: TRBD1 (6 bases). The germline V gene has CDR1 MNHEY and CDR2 SMNVEV (reference sequence). V gave up 3 bases and J gave up 15 bases, with 15 bases separating them. This CDR3 has 12 residues. The CDR3 DNA reads as TGTGCCAGCAGTTTTCTGTCAGGGGCACCGTTCTTC. Translating it yields CASSFLSGAPFF.

As DNA, the CDR3 is TGTGCCAGCAGGGTGACTAGCGGGGCTGGTGAGTACTTC. This codes for CASRVTSGAGEYF. The J gene is TRBJ2-7, the V gene TRBV27; TRBD2 matches at 11 bases. The CDR3 has 13 residues. The ends lost 6 bases at V and 11 bases at J; junction bases unmatched: 9. CDR1 is MNHEY and CDR2 is SMNVEV in the germline V gene (reference sequence).

This sequence joins TRBV18 and TRBJ1-3; 7 bases line up with TRBD1. Germline V gives CDR1 KGHSH, CDR2 LQKENI. The CDR3 runs 14 residues. The trim removed 3 bases at V and 1 base at J, leaving 0 bases unmatched. The CDR3 sequence: CASSPTGSGNTIYF. The CDR3 coding sequence is TGTGCCAGCTCACCGACAGGGTCTGGAAACACCATATATTTT.

This rearrangement joins TRBV2 to TRBJ2-1; D remains ambiguous. The CDR3 length is 12 residues. CDR1 and CDR2 from the germline V gene are SNHLY and FYNNEI. Trimming took off 4 bases at V and 6 bases at J, with 7 bases between the two ends. The CDR3: CASSALGNEQFF. DNA of the CDR3: TGTGCCAGCAGTGCCCTAGGCAATGAGCAGTTCTTC. The whole variable domain, filled in from reference TRBV2 and TRBJ2-1, reads EPEVTQTPSHQVTQMGQEVILRCVPISNHLYFYWYRQILGQKVEFLVSFYNNEISEKSEIFDDQFSVERPDGSNFTLKIRSTKLEDSAMYFCASSALGNEQFFGPGTRLTVL.

The chain carries TRBV18 and TRBJ2-1; a weak D match, TRBD1 (5 bases). This CDR3 contains 14 residues. Germline assignment: CDR1 KGHSH and CDR2 LQKENI. Trimming removed 2 bases at V and 4 bases at J, with 9 bases between. The CDR3 region is CASSPSQGYNEQFF. CDR3 nucleotides: TGTGCCAGCTCACCAAGCCAGGGATACAATGAGCAGTTCTTC.

V usage is TRBV27 and J usage is TRBJ2-7, with 10 bases aligning to TRBD2. CDR1 is MNHEY and CDR2 is SMNVEV in the germline V gene (reference sequence). Trimming cost V 6 bases and J 1 base; bases outside gene matches: 6. This CDR3 has 15 amino acids. The CDR3 DNA sequence: TGTGCCAGCAGGGGTAGGACTAGCGGATCCTACGAGCAGTACTTC. This translates into CASRGRTSGSYEQYF.

The V and J genes are TRBV24-1 and TRBJ2-2; 8 nucleotides align to TRBD1. Looked up from germline, CDR1 is KGHDR and CDR2 is SFDVKD. The CDR3 runs 14 residues. V lost 6 bases and J lost 4; bases outside the gene matches: 3. CDR3 protein: CATSPRGLTGELFF. In DNA form, the CDR3 reads TGTGCCACCAGTCCCAGGGGGCTCACCGGGGAGCTGTTTTTT.

The chain uses TRBV27 and TRBJ2-1; 7 positions match TRBD2. Trimming at V came to 5 bases and at J to 0 bases, leaving 1 base not matched to a gene. Germline V gives CDR1 MNHEY, CDR2 SMNVEV (reference sequence). CDR3 length: 14 amino acids. The CDR3 is CASSGGGSYNEQFF. The CDR3 DNA follows: TGTGCCAGCAGTGGGGGGGGCTCCTACAATGAGCAGTTCTTC.

The chain employs TRBV11-3 and TRBJ2-2; D not resolved. V dropped 2 bases and J dropped 4 bases, with 5 bases sitting between them. This CDR3 contains 13 residues. Per the germline V gene, CDR1 is SGHNT and CDR2 is YENEEA. For the CDR3, the DNA is TGTGCCAGCAGCTTAATATCCACCGGGGAGCTGTTTTTT. Protein: CASSLISTGELFF.

The chain links TRBV5-6 to TRBJ1-4, with D possibly matching TRBD1 (6 bases). The V end lost 1 base, the J end lost 8 bases, and 12 bases lay between the germline ends. The CDR3 covers 14 residues. Per germline, CDR1 SGHDT and CDR2 YYEEEE. In DNA form, the CDR3 reads TGTGCCAGCAGCTTGACAGGGTTTGGGGAAAAACTGTTTTTT. Translation: CASSLTGFGEKLFF.

V usage is TRBV7-2 and J usage is TRBJ2-7; D not resolved. CDR1 and CDR2 from the germline V gene are SGHTA and FQGNSA. The V and J ends lost 5 bases and 0 bases respectively, with 11 bases between them. The CDR3 runs 14 residues. The CDR3 loop reads CASSPRTDSYEQYF. The CDR3 bases are TGTGCCAGCAGCCCCCGAACTGACTCCTACGAGCAGTACTTC. The full variable domain, completed using reference TRBV7-2 and TRBJ2-7, is GAGVSQSPSNKVTEKGKDVELRCDPISGHTALYWYRQSLGQGLEFLIYFQGNSAPDKSGLPSDRFSAERTGGSVSTLTIQRTQQEDSAVYLCASSPRTDSYEQYFGPGTRLTVT.

V gene TRBV20-1 combines with J gene TRBJ2-3; 7 bases match TRBD2. This CDR3 spans 16 amino acids. The V gene's germline CDR1 is DFQATT and CDR2 SNEGSKA (reference sequence). The ends lost 3 bases at V and 2 bases at J; junction bases unmatched: 11. The CDR3 reads CSASGRAGVHTDTQYF. CDR3 nucleotide sequence: TGCAGTGCTAGTGGTCGGGCGGGAGTCCACACAGATACGCAGTATTTT.

This chain links TRBV7-3 with TRBJ2-2, with 8 bases matching TRBD1. Trimming cost V 6 bases and J 5 bases; bases outside gene matches: 2. The CDR3 runs to 13 residues. Germline CDR1 and CDR2: SGHTA and FQGTGA. CDR3 region: CASSTGGTGELFF. CDR3 sequence (DNA): TGTGCCAGCAGTACAGGGGGTACCGGGGAGCTGTTTTTT.

The V gene is TRBV25-1, the J gene TRBJ1-1; D might be TRBD1 (5 bases). Germline values: CDR1 MGHDK, CDR2 SYGVNS. Trimming took 6 bases from V and 4 from J, leaving 15 bases between them. The CDR3 sequence is 14 residues long. For the CDR3, the DNA is TGTGCCAGCAGCCTTCGGGGGGGAGGCACTGAAGCTTTCTTT. Translating gives CASSLRGGGTEAFF.